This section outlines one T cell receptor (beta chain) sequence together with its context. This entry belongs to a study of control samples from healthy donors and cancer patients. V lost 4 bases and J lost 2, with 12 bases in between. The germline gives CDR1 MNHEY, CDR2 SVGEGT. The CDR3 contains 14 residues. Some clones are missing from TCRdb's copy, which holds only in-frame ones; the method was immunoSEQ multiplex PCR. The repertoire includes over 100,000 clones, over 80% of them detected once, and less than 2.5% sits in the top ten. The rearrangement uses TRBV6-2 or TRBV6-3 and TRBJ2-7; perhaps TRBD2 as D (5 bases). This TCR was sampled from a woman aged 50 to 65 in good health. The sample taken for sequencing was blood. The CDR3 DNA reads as TGTGCCAGCAGTTCGCCACTAGACACCTACGAGCAGTACTTC. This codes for CASSSPLDTYEQYF.